This T cell receptor (beta chain) was retrieved from a study of OX40 agonist ivuxolimab in advanced cancers. Profiling relied on immunoSEQ multiplex PCR, and the TCRdb table lists in-frame clones only, not all of them. The sample shows 60,000 to 75,000 clones, nearly 90% of them seen only once. The germline V gene has CDR1 SGHTA and CDR2 FQGNSA. V was pared by 1 base and J by 4 bases, with 2 bases of the junction left unmatched. This CDR3 spans 14 amino acids. Source: CD4+ or CD8+ T cells sorted from blood, taken in a trial of the OX40 agonist ivuxolimab. The V gene is TRBV7-2, the J gene TRBJ2-3; 7 bases are a match to TRBD1. The receptor was isolated from an adult with an advanced solid tumor such as melanoma, head and neck, liver or kidney cancer. As DNA, the CDR3 is TGTGCCAGCAGCTTAGGAGGGGGCGCAGATACGCAGTATTTT. It codes for CASSLGGGADTQYF.